The 10 T cell receptor beta chains presented below share a single source sample, sequenced in a study of T cells in Graves' hyperthyroidism and ophthalmopathy (dated by TCRdb to about 2019). Library preparation used multiplex PCR. The sequencer listed for this sample is Illumina HiSeq 2000. The TCR beta CDR3 regions were amplified from RNA transcripts. A first-round RT-PCR of the TCR CDR3 used the HTBI primer set with the Qiagen OneStep RT-PCR kit. TCRdb passed the public sequencing reads through fastp at Q25 and MiXCR, retaining productive beta sequences. Records with the same CDR3 protein are collapsed into one entry carrying the most frequent genes and DNA. The sample yields 460,000 or so distinct CDR3 sequences; roughly 14% were counted once. The ten largest clones capture around 17% of the sample. The sample comprised blood. These receptor sequences come from a woman between 18 and 30 years old with Graves' hyperthyroidism.

The V gene is TRBV6-1, the J gene TRBJ2-7, with TRBD2 matching 14 bases. V lost 0 bases, J lost 1 base, and 11 bases stayed unmatched. This CDR3 region has 20 residues. Germline CDR1 reads MNHNS; CDR2 reads SASEGT. CDR3 residues: CASSEAGYLGLAGASYEQYF. The CDR3 DNA reads TGTGCCAGCAGTGAAGCGGGTTACTTGGGACTAGCGGGAGCATCCTACGAGCAGTACTTC.

This clonotype was observed a handful of times. A much larger clonotype is one base distant, so this may be a read error. V and J are TRBV12-3 or TRBV12-4 and TRBJ2-1; D is uncertain. There are 17 residues in the CDR3. The CDR3 coding sequence is TGTGCCAGCAGTTCGGAACAGCGCTTCAGCTCCCACAATGAGCAGTTCTTC. The encoded protein is CASSSEQRFSSHNEQFF.

This clonotype occurred many times. V gene TRBV20-1 combines with J gene TRBJ2-3; 10 bases map to TRBD2. Germline trimming cut 4 bases from V and 3 bases from J; bases unmatched to any gene: 4. The CDR3 is 14 amino acids. The V gene's germline CDR1 is DFQATT and CDR2 SNEGSKA (reference sequence). The CDR3 reads CSAIPSGRTDTQYF. CDR3 DNA: TGCAGTGCTATCCCTAGCGGGAGAACAGATACGCAGTATTTT.

This clonotype was seen repeatedly, ten times or more. V gene TRBV10-3 combines with J gene TRBJ2-2; D remains ambiguous. The CDR3 runs 12 residues. V dropped 4 bases and J dropped 2 bases, with 2 bases sitting between them. The germline gives CDR1 ENHRY, CDR2 SYGVKD. The chain's CDR3 is CAISANTGELFF. The DNA of the CDR3 is TGTGCCATCAGTGCTAACACCGGGGAGCTGTTTTTT.

In this sample, this clonotype turned up many times. An end of the junction does not agree with germline; a read error may underlie this. This chain uses TRBV5-1 with TRBJ2-3; D is unclear. The CDR3 runs 12 residues. Germline V gives CDR1 SGHRS, CDR2 YFSETQ. DNA of the CDR3: TGTGCCAGCAGCCAGAGCACAGATACGCAGTATTTT. Its protein product is CASSQSTDTQYF.

V is TRBV6-1 and J is TRBJ2-1, with D hard to call. The germline V gene encodes CDR1 MNHNS and CDR2 SASEGT. The CDR3 is made up of 15 amino acids. V lost 2 bases and J lost 2, with 10 bases in between. The CDR3 sequence is CASSESPGTYNEQFF. As DNA, the CDR3 is TGTGCCAGCAGTGAATCGCCAGGCACCTACAATGAGCAGTTCTTC.

The CDR3 loop is CASSITTGGVADTQYF. CDR3 sequence (DNA): TGTGCCAGCAGCATCACAACAGGGGGCGTCGCAGATACGCAGTATTTT. The chain links TRBV7-9 to TRBJ2-3, with TRBD1 matching over 9 bases. This CDR3 contains 16 residues. V lost 5 bases, J lost 4 bases, and 10 bases stayed unmatched. The V gene's germline CDR1 is SEHNR and CDR2 FQNEAQ (reference sequence).

Only a few counts were recorded for this clonotype. V usage is TRBV19 and J usage is TRBJ2-1; 7 bases line up with TRBD2. CDR3 length: 15 residues. The germline V gene encodes CDR1 LNHDA and CDR2 SQIVND (reference sequence). The J segment lost 0 bases and the V segment lost 5 bases, leaving 4 bases of the junction unmatched. CDR3 loop: CASSSSGHSYNEQFF. CDR3 nucleotide sequence: TGTGCCAGTAGTTCTAGCGGACACTCCTACAATGAGCAGTTCTTC.

This clonotype was counted at least ten times. The V call is TRBV24-1, the J call TRBJ1-2; possible D gene TRBD1, 6 bases. Germline V gene data show CDR1 as KGHDR and CDR2 as SFDVKD. The CDR3 covers 13 residues. Trimming pared 4 bases from V and 6 bases from J, leaving 11 bases between. The CDR3 DNA is TGTGCCACCAGTGAGTCAGGGGAGAATGGCTACACCTTC. Its translation: CATSESGENGYTF.

This clonotype has only a few counts. This sequence joins TRBV11-3 and TRBJ1-2; tentative D call: TRBD1 (5 bases). The CDR3 extends over 13 amino acids. Trimming removed 3 bases at V and 5 bases at J, with 10 bases between. Germline CDR1 SGHNT, CDR2 YENEEA. The CDR3, as DNA: TGTGCCAGCAGCTTTGGGGCAGAGTATGGCTACACCTTC. Protein product: CASSFGAEYGYTF.